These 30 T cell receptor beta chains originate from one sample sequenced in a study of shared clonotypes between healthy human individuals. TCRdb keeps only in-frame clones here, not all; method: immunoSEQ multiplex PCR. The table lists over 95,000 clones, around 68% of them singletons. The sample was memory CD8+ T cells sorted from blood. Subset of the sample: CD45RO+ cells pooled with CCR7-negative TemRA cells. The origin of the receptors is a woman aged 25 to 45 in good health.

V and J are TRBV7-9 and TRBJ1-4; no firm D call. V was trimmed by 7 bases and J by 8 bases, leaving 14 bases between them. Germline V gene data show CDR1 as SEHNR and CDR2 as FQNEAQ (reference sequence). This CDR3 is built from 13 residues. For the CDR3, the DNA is TGTGCCAGCAATGGGGTAGAGGGCGAAAAACTGTTTTTT. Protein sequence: CASNGVEGEKLFF.

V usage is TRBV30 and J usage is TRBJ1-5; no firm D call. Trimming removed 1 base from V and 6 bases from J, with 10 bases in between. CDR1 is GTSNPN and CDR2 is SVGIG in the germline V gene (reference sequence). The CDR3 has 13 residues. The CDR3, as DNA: TGTGCCTGGAGTGCGCCGGGTGGTCAGCCCCAGCATTTT. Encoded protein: CAWSAPGGQPQHF.

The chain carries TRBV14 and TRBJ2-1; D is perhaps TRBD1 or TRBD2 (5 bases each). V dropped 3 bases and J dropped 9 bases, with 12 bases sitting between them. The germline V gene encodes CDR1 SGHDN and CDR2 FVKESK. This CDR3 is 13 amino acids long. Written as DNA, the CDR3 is TGTGCCAGCAGCCATCGGCTAGGGACTGAGCAGTTCTTC. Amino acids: CASSHRLGTEQFF.

The CDR3 sequence is CASTTYRVYEKLFF. The DNA of the CDR3 is TGTGCCAGCACAACTTACAGGGTTTATGAAAAACTGTTTTTT. This chain links TRBV2 with TRBJ1-4; a possible D gene is TRBD1 (6 bases). The CDR3 loop spans 14 amino acids. V lost 7 bases and J 6 bases, leaving 15 bases between the germline ends. In germline, CDR1 is SNHLY, CDR2 FYNNEI. Complete variable domain (other parts from reference TRBV2 and TRBJ1-4): EPEVTQTPSHQVTQMGQEVILRCVPISNHLYFYWYRQILGQKVEFLVSFYNNEISEKSEIFDDQFSVERPDGSNFTLKIRSTKLEDSAMYFCASTTYRVYEKLFFGSGTQLSVL.

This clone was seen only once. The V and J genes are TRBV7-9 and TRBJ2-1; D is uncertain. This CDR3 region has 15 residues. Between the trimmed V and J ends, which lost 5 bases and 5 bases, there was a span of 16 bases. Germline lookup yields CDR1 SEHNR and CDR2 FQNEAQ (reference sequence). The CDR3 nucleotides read TGTGCCAGCAGCCCGGTTCTAGGTCAGCACAATGAGCAGTTCTTC. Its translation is CASSPVLGQHNEQFF.

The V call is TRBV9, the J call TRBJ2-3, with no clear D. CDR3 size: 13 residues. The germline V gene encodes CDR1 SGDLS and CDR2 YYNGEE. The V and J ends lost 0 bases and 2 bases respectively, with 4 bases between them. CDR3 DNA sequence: TGTGCCAGCAGCGTAGACGACACAGATACGCAGTATTTT. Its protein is CASSVDDTDTQYF. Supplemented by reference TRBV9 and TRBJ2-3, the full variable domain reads DSGVTQTPKHLITATGQRVTLRCSPRSGDLSVYWYQQSLDQGLQFLIQYYNGEERAKGNILERFSAQQFPDLHSELNLSSLELGDSALYFCASSVDDTDTQYFGPGTRLTVL.

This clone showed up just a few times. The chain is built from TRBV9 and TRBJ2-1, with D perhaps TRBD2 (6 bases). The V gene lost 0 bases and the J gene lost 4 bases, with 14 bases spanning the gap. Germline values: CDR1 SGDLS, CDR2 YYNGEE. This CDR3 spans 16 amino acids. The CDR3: CASSVGGDFLYNEQFF. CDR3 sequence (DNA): TGTGCCAGCAGCGTAGGGGGGGACTTCTTATACAATGAGCAGTTCTTC.

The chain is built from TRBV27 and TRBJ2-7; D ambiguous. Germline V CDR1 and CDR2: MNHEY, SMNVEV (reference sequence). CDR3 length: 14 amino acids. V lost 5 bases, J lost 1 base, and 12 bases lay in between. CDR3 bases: TGTGCCAGCAGTCCCGGGCGGATGTCCTACGAGCAGTACTTC. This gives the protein CASSPGRMSYEQYF.

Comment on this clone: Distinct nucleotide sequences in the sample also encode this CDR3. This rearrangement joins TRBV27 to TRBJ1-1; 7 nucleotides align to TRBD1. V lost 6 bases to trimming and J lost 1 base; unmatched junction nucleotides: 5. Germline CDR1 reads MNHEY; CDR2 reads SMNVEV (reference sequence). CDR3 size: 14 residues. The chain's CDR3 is CASSPGTANTEAFF. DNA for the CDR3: TGTGCCAGCAGCCCCGGGACAGCGAACACTGAAGCTTTCTTT.

DNA of the CDR3: TGTGCCAGCAGTTCAAATTCGAACAATGAGCAGTTCTTC. It encodes CASSSNSNNEQFF. The chain links TRBV28 to TRBJ2-1; D remains unclear. Germline CDR1 and CDR2: MDHEN and SYDVKM. V was shortened by 4 bases and J by 5 bases, with 9 bases between the two germline ends. This CDR3 spans 13 amino acids.

CDR3 amino acids: CASSLSGVSNQPQHF. The DNA of the CDR3 is TGCGCCAGCAGCTTGTCAGGTGTTAGCAATCAGCCCCAGCATTTT. The rearrangement uses TRBV5-1 and TRBJ1-5; unclear D gene. CDR1 and CDR2 (germline): SGHRS, YFSETQ. This CDR3 is built from 15 residues. The V and J ends lost 1 base and 0 bases respectively, with 8 bases between them.

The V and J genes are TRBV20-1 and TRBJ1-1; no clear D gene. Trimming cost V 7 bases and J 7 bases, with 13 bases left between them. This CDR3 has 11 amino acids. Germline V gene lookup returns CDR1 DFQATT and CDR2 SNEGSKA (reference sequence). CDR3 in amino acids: CSGRAGGEAFF. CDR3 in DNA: TGCAGTGGCAGAGCAGGAGGTGAAGCTTTCTTT.

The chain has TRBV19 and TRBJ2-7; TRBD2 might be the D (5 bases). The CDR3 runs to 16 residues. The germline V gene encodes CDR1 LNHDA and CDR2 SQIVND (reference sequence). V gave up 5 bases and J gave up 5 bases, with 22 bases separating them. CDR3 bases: TGTGCCAGTAGTTCTTTCGTATTGGCGACTATGGACGAGCAGTACTTC. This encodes CASSSFVLATMDEQYF.

CDR3 loop: CASSLYGGAAYEQYF. For the CDR3, the DNA is TGCGCCAGCAGCTTGTACGGGGGAGCGGCCTACGAGCAGTACTTC. The gene calls are TRBV5-1 and TRBJ2-7, with D maybe TRBD2 (6 bases). Trimming removed 1 base from V and 2 bases from J, with 13 bases in between. The germline CDR1 and CDR2 sequences are SGHRS and YFSETQ. CDR3 size: 15 residues.

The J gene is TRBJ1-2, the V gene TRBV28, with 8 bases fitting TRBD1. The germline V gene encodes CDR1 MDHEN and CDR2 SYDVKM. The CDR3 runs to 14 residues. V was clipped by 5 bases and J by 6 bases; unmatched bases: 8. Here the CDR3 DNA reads TGTGCCAGCAGTCTCGGACAGGGTCTCAATGGCTACACCTTC. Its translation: CASSLGQGLNGYTF.

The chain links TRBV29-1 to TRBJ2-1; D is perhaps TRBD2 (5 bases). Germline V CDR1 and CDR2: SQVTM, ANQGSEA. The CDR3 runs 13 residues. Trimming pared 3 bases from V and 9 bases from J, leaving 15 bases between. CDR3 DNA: TGCAGCGTTGATATACGGCTTGGGAGTGAGCAGTTCTTC. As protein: CSVDIRLGSEQFF.

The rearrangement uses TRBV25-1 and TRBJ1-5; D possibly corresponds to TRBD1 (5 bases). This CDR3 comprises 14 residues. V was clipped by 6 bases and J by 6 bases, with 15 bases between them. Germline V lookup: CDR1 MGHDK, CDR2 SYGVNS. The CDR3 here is CASRTGHLSQPQHF. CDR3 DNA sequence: TGTGCCAGCAGAACGGGGCATCTCAGTCAGCCCCAGCATTTT.

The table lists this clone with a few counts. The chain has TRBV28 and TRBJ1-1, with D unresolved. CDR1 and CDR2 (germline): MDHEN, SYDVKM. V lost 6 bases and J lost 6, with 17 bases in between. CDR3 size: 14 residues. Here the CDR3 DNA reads TGTGCCAGCAGCCCTCCGGGAATCGGACCTGAAGCTTTCTTT. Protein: CASSPPGIGPEAFF. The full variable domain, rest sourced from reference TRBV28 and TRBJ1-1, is DVKVTQSSRYLVKRTGEKVFLECVQDMDHENMFWYRQDPGLGLRLIYFSYDVKMKEKGDIPEGYSVSREKKERFSLILESASTNQTSMYLCASSPPGIGPEAFFGQGTRLTVV.

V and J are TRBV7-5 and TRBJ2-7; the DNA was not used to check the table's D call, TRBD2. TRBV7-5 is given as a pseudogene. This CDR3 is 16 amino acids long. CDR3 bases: TGTGTCAGAAGCTTAGCCGGGGAGGGGAGGTCCTACGAGCAGTACTTC. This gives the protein CVRSLAGEGRSYEQYF.

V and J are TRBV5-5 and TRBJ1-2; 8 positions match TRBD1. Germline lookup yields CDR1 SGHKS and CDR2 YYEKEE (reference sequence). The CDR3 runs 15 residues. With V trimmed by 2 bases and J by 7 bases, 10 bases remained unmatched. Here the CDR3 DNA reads TGTGCCAGCAGCTTTGAACCGGGACAGGTCATTGGCTACACCTTC. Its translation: CASSFEPGQVIGYTF.

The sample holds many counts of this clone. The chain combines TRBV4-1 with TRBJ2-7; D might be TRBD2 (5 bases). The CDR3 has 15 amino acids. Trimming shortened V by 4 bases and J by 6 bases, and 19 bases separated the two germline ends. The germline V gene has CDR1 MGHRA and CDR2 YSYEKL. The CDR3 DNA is TGCGCCAGCAGCCCGCTAAACGGTCTAGCCCGCGAGCAGTACTTC. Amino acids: CASSPLNGLAREQYF.

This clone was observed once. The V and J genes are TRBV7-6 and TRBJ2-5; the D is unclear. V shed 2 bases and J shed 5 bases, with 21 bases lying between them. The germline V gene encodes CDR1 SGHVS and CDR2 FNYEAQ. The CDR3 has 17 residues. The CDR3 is CASSLFFSVFGGETQYF. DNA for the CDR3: TGTGCCAGCAGCTTATTCTTTAGTGTTTTCGGTGGTGAGACCCAGTACTTC.

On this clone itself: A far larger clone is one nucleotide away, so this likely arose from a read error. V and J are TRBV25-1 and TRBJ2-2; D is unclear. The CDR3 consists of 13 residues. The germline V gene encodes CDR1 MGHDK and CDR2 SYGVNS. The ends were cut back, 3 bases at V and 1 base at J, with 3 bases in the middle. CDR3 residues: CASSDRNTGELFF. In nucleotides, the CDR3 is TGTGCCAGCAGTGACAGGAACACCGGGGAGCTGTTTTTT.

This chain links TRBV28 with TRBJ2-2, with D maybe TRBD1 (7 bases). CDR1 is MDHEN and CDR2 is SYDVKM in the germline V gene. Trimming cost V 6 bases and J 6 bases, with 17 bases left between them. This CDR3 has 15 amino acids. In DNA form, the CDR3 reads TGTGCCAGCAGCCCCGGGTCAGGGGGGCCCGGGGAGCTGTTTTTT. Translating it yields CASSPGSGGPGELFF. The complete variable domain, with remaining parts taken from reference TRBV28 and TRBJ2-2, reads DVKVTQSSRYLVKRTGEKVFLECVQDMDHENMFWYRQDPGLGLRLIYFSYDVKMKEKGDIPEGYSVSREKKERFSLILESASTNQTSMYLCASSPGSGGPGELFFGEGSRLTVL.

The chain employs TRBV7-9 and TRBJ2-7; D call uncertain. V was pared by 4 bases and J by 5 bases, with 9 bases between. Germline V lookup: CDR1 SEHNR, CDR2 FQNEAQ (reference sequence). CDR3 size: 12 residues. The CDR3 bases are TGTGCCAGCAGCTCCCTTGAGCACGAGCAGTACTTC. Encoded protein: CASSSLEHEQYF. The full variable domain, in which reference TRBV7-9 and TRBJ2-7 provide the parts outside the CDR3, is DTGVSQNPRHKITKRGQNVTFRCDPISEHNRLYWYRQTLGQGPEFLTYFQNEAQLEKSRLLSDRFSAERPKGSFSTLEIQRTEQGDSAMYLCASSSLEHEQYFGPGTRLTVT.

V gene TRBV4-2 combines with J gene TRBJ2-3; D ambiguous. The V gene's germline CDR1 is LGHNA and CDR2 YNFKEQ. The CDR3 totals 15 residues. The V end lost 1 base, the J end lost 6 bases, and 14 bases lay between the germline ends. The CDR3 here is CASSQGSLDIDTQYF. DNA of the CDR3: TGTGCCAGCAGCCAAGGGTCTCTAGATATCGATACGCAGTATTTT.

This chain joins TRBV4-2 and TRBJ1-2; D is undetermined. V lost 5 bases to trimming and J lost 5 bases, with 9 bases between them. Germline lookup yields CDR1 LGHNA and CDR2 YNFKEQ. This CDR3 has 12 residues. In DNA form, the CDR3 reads TGTGCCAGCAGCTTGCGGGGATATGGCTACACCTTC. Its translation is CASSLRGYGYTF.

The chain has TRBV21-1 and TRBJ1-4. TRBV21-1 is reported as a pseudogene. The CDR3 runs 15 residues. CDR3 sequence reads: CASPKRARDDEKLFF. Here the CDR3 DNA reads TGTGCCAGCCCCAAACGGGCCAGGGACGATGAAAAACTGTTTTTT.

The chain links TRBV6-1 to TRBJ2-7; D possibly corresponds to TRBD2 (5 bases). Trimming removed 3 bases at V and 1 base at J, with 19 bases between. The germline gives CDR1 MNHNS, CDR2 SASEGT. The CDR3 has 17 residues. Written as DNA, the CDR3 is TGTGCCAGCAGTGATGCCCGGGGATGGGCGGCTTCCTACGAGCAGTACTTC. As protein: CASSDARGWAASYEQYF.

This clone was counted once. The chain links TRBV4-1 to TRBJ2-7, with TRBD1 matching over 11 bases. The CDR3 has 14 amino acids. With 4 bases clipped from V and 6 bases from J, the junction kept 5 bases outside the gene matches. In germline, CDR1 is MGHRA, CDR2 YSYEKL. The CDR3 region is CASSPVGQGGEQYF. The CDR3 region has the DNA TGCGCCAGCAGCCCAGTGGGACAGGGGGGCGAGCAGTACTTC.